These 29 T cell receptor beta chains were all obtained from the same sample, sequenced in a study of cytomegalovirus exposure and HLA in healthy donors. The PCR employed 60 Vbeta primers together with 13 Jbeta primers. The protocol was immunoSEQ multiplex PCR, while the TCRdb copy is restricted to in-frame clones and leaves out a portion. The sample shows under 130,000 clones, less than 80% of them seen only once. Specimen: PBMCs. These receptors all come from a man aged 30 to 39 in good health and CMV-seropositive.

This clone appeared once. A junction boundary mismatches the germline segment, possibly from a read error. This rearrangement joins TRBV20-1 to TRBJ2-5; D may match TRBD1 or TRBD2 (5 bases each). Near its end, the DNA agrees better with TRBJ2-7, so the J call may be wrong. The CDR3 sequence is 11 residues long. Germline CDR1 is DFQATT and CDR2 is SNEGSKA (reference sequence). CDR3 sequence reads: CSARGANEQYF. The CDR3 region has the DNA TGCAGTGCGAGAGGGGCAAACGAGCAGTACTTC.

The chain employs TRBV4-1 and TRBJ2-3; 10 bases match TRBD2. V was clipped by 3 bases and J by 5 bases; unmatched bases: 8. CDR3 length: 16 residues. Germline V gives CDR1 MGHRA, CDR2 YSYEKL. The CDR3 loop is CASSQGAGGRGDTQYF. CDR3 coding DNA: TGCGCCAGCAGCCAGGGAGCGGGGGGGCGCGGAGATACGCAGTATTTT.

At least ten counts were recorded for this clone. The sample carries other DNA sequences with the same CDR3. V and J are TRBV7-6 and TRBJ2-7, with D perhaps matching TRBD1 (5 bases). The CDR3 has 13 amino acids. Trimming stripped 5 bases from V and 3 bases from J, with 11 bases between. Germline V gene lookup returns CDR1 SGHVS and CDR2 FNYEAQ. The CDR3 region is CASSAGPNYEQYF. DNA for the CDR3: TGTGCCAGCAGCGCAGGGCCCAACTACGAGCAGTACTTC.

This rearrangement joins TRBV10-2 to TRBJ1-2; possible D gene TRBD1, 6 bases. Trimming cost V 6 bases and J 7 bases, with 24 bases left between them. Germline-derived CDR1 and CDR2 are WSHSY and SAAADI. The CDR3 runs to 16 residues. The CDR3 reads CASRIQGSESTGGYTF. The CDR3 DNA is TGCGCCAGCAGGATACAGGGTTCGGAATCAACCGGTGGCTACACCTTC.

The genes are TRBV19 and TRBJ1-3, with D perhaps matching TRBD1 (5 bases). CDR3 size: 19 residues. The germline V gene has CDR1 LNHDA and CDR2 SQIVND (reference sequence). V was pared by 3 bases and J by 0 bases, with 21 bases between. This CDR3 reads CASSIGAGRKSSSGNTIYF. The CDR3 DNA is TGTGCCAGTAGTATTGGGGCAGGTAGGAAATCTTCCTCTGGAAACACCATATATTTT. Full variable domain (rest looked up from reference TRBV19 and TRBJ1-3): DGGITQSPKYLFRKEGQNVTLSCEQNLNHDAMYWYRQDPGQGLRLIYYSQIVNDFQKGDIAEGYSVSREKKESFPLTVTSAQKNPTAFYLCASSIGAGRKSSSGNTIYFGEGSWLTVV.

Only one count was recorded for this clone. V is TRBV19 and J is TRBJ1-2; 8 bases line up with TRBD1. Unmatched junction bases numbered 12, after V lost 8 bases and J lost 4 bases. Germline V gives CDR1 LNHDA, CDR2 SQIVND (reference sequence). The CDR3 extends over 15 amino acids. The CDR3 DNA reads as TGTGCCAGTTCCACAGGGGGTCTAAAGATCTATGGCTACACCTTC. It is translated as CASSTGGLKIYGYTF.

The genes are TRBV7-9 and TRBJ2-1; 9 bases are shared with TRBD2. This CDR3 contains 15 residues. Per germline, CDR1 SEHNR and CDR2 FQNEAQ (reference sequence). J gave up 5 bases and V 3 bases, and 5 bases lay outside the gene matches. The DNA of the CDR3 is TGTGCCAGCAGCTTCGGACTAGCGATAGACAATGAGCAGTTCTTC. Amino acids: CASSFGLAIDNEQFF.

This clone was picked up a small number of times. The chain links TRBV7-8 to TRBJ2-5; D is ambiguous. There are 14 residues in the CDR3. Looked up from germline, CDR1 is SGHVS and CDR2 is FQNEAQ. The V and J ends lost 2 bases and 2 bases respectively, with 9 bases between them. CDR3 DNA: TGTGCCAGCAGCTTAATCACTCCACAAGAGACCCAGTACTTC. Its protein product is CASSLITPQETQYF.

On this clone itself: The junction does not match germline at one end; this may be a read error. This rearrangement joins TRBV7-9 to TRBJ2-2, with 10 bases that match TRBD2. Per germline, CDR1 SEHNR and CDR2 FQNEAQ (reference sequence). This CDR3 region has 17 residues. In DNA, the CDR3 is TGTTCCAGCAGCTCAAAGCGGGGGGGATATAACACCGGGGAGCTGTTTTTT. This gives the protein CSSSSKRGGYNTGELFF.

The chain uses TRBV6-1 and TRBJ1-2, with D maybe TRBD1 (5 bases). The germline CDR1 and CDR2 sequences are MNHNS and SASEGT. The CDR3 is made up of 12 amino acids. The V end lost 10 bases, the J end lost 5 bases, and 14 bases lay between the germline ends. The CDR3 DNA is TGTGCCACCTCGATCAGGGATTATGGCTACACCTTC. Its protein is CATSIRDYGYTF.

This clone was recorded once. The chain employs TRBV6-5 and TRBJ1-2; 7 positions match TRBD1. After removal of 6 bases from V and 1 base from J, the junction contained 8 bases not matched to a gene. The CDR3 extends over 15 amino acids. The germline gives CDR1 MNHEY, CDR2 SVGAGI. CDR3 sequence: CASRSGTADNYGYTF. CDR3 nucleotide sequence: TGTGCCAGCAGGTCCGGGACAGCCGATAACTATGGCTACACCTTC.

The V call is TRBV2, the J call TRBJ1-5; 7 positions agree with TRBD1. V trimming: 4 bases; J trimming: 5 bases; junction bases outside the gene matches: 11. CDR1 is SNHLY, CDR2 FYNNEI, per germline. This CDR3 region has 16 residues. Here the CDR3 reads CASSVGLGGRDQPQHF. The CDR3 region has the DNA TGTGCCAGCAGTGTAGGTCTAGGGGGCAGGGATCAGCCCCAGCATTTT.

This sequence joins TRBV28 and TRBJ1-2; 9 nucleotides line up with TRBD1. V dropped 7 bases and J dropped 5; count of bases not matched to a gene: 11. The length of the CDR3 is 15 residues. CDR1 MDHEN and CDR2 SYDVKM come from the germline V gene. DNA of the CDR3: TGTGCCAGCACCCTGGGGGGACAGGGAAGTTATGGCTACACCTTC. It yields the protein CASTLGGQGSYGYTF.

For this clone: Other DNA sequences in this sample translate to the same CDR3. V gene TRBV4-1 combines with J gene TRBJ2-7, with D tentatively TRBD1 (6 bases). The CDR3 covers 15 residues. Germline V gives CDR1 MGHRA, CDR2 YSYEKL. V lost 0 bases and J 0 bases, leaving 9 bases between the germline ends. The CDR3 loop reads CASSQEGQLSYEQYF. The CDR3 DNA follows: TGCGCCAGCAGCCAAGAAGGACAGCTCTCCTACGAGCAGTACTTC.

The chain uses TRBV23-1 and TRBJ1-2; a weak D match, TRBD1 (6 bases). TRBV23-1 has ORF status, its function being uncertain. The CDR3 spans 16 residues. V shed 6 bases and J shed 3 bases, with 20 bases lying between them. The CDR3 here is CASRPYSTGSDYGYTF. The CDR3 DNA follows: TGCGCCAGCAGACCTTATTCAACAGGGTCGGACTATGGCTACACCTTC.

The chain recombines TRBV10-3 with TRBJ1-6, with 8 bases matching TRBD1. Germline V lookup: CDR1 ENHRY, CDR2 SYGVKD. Trimming removed 8 bases from V and 7 bases from J; junction bases left unmatched: 1. The length of the CDR3 is 12 residues. CDR3 loop: CAIGQGNSPLHF. CDR3 DNA: TGTGCCATCGGACAGGGAAATTCACCCCTCCACTTT.

This clone was counted once. A junction end diverges from the germline sequence, so it may reflect a read error. The chain is built from TRBV7-7 and TRBJ2-7; 7 bases fit TRBD1. Germline CDR1 SSHAT, CDR2 FNYEAQ (reference sequence). CDR3 length: 13 amino acids. CDR3 sequence (DNA): TGTGCTAGCAGCCTTGGGACAGAAGGCGAGCAGTACTTC. This sequence encodes CASSLGTEGEQYF.

The rearrangement links TRBV6-1 to TRBJ2-7; D might be TRBD2 (6 bases). CDR3 length: 16 residues. Per the germline V gene, CDR1 is MNHNS and CDR2 is SASEGT. The V end lost 0 bases, the J end lost 2 bases, and 14 bases lay between the germline ends. This CDR3 is CASSEAPGVGTYEQYF. CDR3 nucleotides: TGTGCCAGCAGTGAAGCGCCGGGGGTCGGGACCTACGAGCAGTACTTC.

The J gene is TRBJ1-1, the V gene TRBV19; D is undetermined. CDR3 length: 12 residues. Germline CDR1 reads LNHDA; CDR2 reads SQIVND (reference sequence). Trimming took off 1 base at V and 7 bases at J, with 7 bases between the two ends. CDR3 sequence reads: CASSIGSVEAFF. The CDR3 DNA sequence: TGTGCCAGTAGTATAGGGTCAGTTGAAGCTTTCTTT.

CDR3 sequence: CASSLTSGGRQETQYF. CDR3 in DNA: TGTGCCAGCAGCCTGACTAGCGGGGGGCGTCAAGAGACCCAGTACTTC. This chain connects TRBV5-4 to TRBJ2-5; 13 positions agree with TRBD2. Germline CDR1 is SGHNT and CDR2 is YYREEE (reference sequence). The CDR3 sequence is 16 residues long. V was pared by 4 bases and J by 2 bases, with 5 bases of the junction left unmatched.

The chain carries TRBV7-6 and TRBJ2-7, with D maybe TRBD2 (6 bases). Germline values: CDR1 SGHVS, CDR2 FNYEAQ. Trimming removed 3 bases from V and 0 bases from J, with 12 bases in between. The CDR3 covers 15 residues. CDR3: CASSFELTSSYEQYF. CDR3 bases: TGTGCCAGCAGCTTTGAACTGACTAGCTCCTACGAGCAGTACTTC.

This clone was counted only a few times. This rearrangement joins TRBV19 to TRBJ1-4, with D tentatively TRBD1 (5 bases). Trimming pared 7 bases from V and 4 bases from J, leaving 16 bases between. There are 15 residues in the CDR3. In germline, CDR1 is LNHDA, CDR2 SQIVND (reference sequence). The CDR3 protein is CASIGRGRVNEKLFF. CDR3 nucleotides: TGTGCCAGTATCGGAAGGGGAAGAGTTAATGAAAAACTGTTTTTT.

The table lists this clone with a few counts. The chain carries TRBV27 and TRBJ1-4; D gene unclear. CDR1 and CDR2 from the germline V gene are MNHEY and SMNVEV (reference sequence). There are 15 residues in the CDR3. Trimming cost V 7 bases and J 8 bases, with 20 bases left between them. The CDR3 sequence: CASNRAGSVGEKLFF. Here the CDR3 DNA reads TGTGCCAGCAATCGAGCCGGCTCTGTCGGGGAAAAACTGTTTTTT.

The rearrangement joins TRBV7-9 to TRBJ2-1; a weak D match, TRBD2 (6 bases). V was clipped by 4 bases and J by 8 bases, with 9 bases between them. Germline V lookup: CDR1 SEHNR, CDR2 FQNEAQ (reference sequence). The CDR3 length is 12 residues. CDR3: CASSWREYEQFF. The CDR3 DNA reads TGTGCCAGCAGCTGGCGGGAATATGAGCAGTTCTTC.

J is TRBJ1-2 and V is TRBV6-5, with TRBD1 matching 7 bases. This CDR3 has 16 amino acids. Losses at the gene ends were 0 bases for V and 7 bases for J; bases not matched to a gene: 11. The germline CDR1 and CDR2 sequences are MNHEY and SVGAGI. For the CDR3, the DNA is TGTGCCAGCAGTTACTCGGGAATCGCCAGGGGGGTTGGCTACACCTTC. It encodes CASSYSGIARGVGYTF.

The chain joins TRBV4-1 to TRBJ2-6; D not resolved. Looked up from germline, CDR1 is MGHRA and CDR2 is YSYEKL. This CDR3 spans 15 amino acids. The V and J ends lost 1 base and 2 bases respectively, with 6 bases between them. CDR3: CASSQVLPGANVLTF. The CDR3 region has the DNA TGCGCCAGCAGCCAAGTTCTCCCTGGGGCCAACGTCCTGACTTTC.

This clone appeared a few times. The chain has TRBV10-3 and TRBJ2-7; 7 nucleotides agree with TRBD1. The junction had 4 bases not matched to a gene; V was cut back by 2 bases and J by 3 bases. Germline V CDR1 and CDR2: ENHRY, SYGVKD. There are 14 residues in the CDR3. The CDR3 loop is CAISEGQVIYEQYF. The DNA of the CDR3 is TGTGCCATCAGTGAGGGACAGGTGATCTACGAGCAGTACTTC.

In this sample, this clone turned up a few times. The chain uses TRBV9 and TRBJ1-1; a weak D match, TRBD1 (6 bases). The CDR3 consists of 13 residues. Looked up from germline, CDR1 is SGDLS and CDR2 is YYNGEE. The V end was cut by 3 bases, the J end by 7 bases, with 13 bases between. This CDR3 reads CASSASRGGEAFF. In DNA form, the CDR3 reads TGTGCCAGCAGCGCTTCCAGGGGCGGTGAAGCTTTCTTT.

The J gene is TRBJ2-4, the V gene TRBV13; D perhaps matches TRBD2 (5 bases). Germline CDR1 reads PRHDT; CDR2 reads FYEKMQ (reference sequence). Trimming removed 3 bases at V and 1 base at J, with 13 bases between. The CDR3 runs 16 residues. CDR3 DNA: TGTGCCAGCAGCTTCCGGGGTTTTGGGGCCAAAAACATTCAGTACTTC. This sequence encodes CASSFRGFGAKNIQYF.